The clone carrying this TCR beta chain was observed a handful of times. This sample was included in a study of blood T cells in healthy people across ages. Germline lookup yields CDR1 SGHRS and CDR2 YFSETQ. The V end lost 3 bases, the J end lost 8 bases, and 11 bases lay between the germline ends. The CDR3 totals 13 residues. Alongside a J-beta primer mix, a sample-barcoded 5' primer served in a second PCR lasting roughly 6 to 11 cycles. A single record per CDR3 protein comes from TCRdb applying MiXCR to the 5' RACE reads. The sample lists around 800,000 distinct CDR3 sequences; around 25% were seen once. The sample was also reused in another study, on T cells of mothers and their children.

The sequence was obtained from a boy aged 5-17 years in good health. V and J are TRBV5-1 and TRBJ1-4; D not resolved. Sequenced sample: blood. The CDR3 DNA follows: TGCGCCAGCAGCTCCGCGGCGGGGGAAAAACTGTTTTTT. Its translation is CASSSAAGEKLFF.